By its share, the clone carrying this TCR beta chain is medium-sized. Its antigen is not identified. MiXCR, applied by TCRdb to the 5' RACE reads, yields one record per CDR3 protein. The repertoire consists of fewer than 50,000 distinct CDR3 sequences, with roughly 7% occurring once and the leading ten covering roughly 0.79%. This entry comes from a study of T-cell memory formation after mild COVID-19. In germline, CDR1 is LGHNA, CDR2 YNFKEQ. The CDR3 extends over 15 amino acids. V was trimmed by 0 bases and J by 3 bases, leaving 10 bases between them. Whole-study findings and limits: Contracting CD4+ clones were located mainly in CM and EM, and CD8+ clones in EMRA. Pre-infection memory harbored some responding clones, suggesting cross-reactive memory joined. The second-wave clones peaking on day 37 were not confirmed as SARS-CoV-2-specific.

V gene TRBV4-2 combines with J gene TRBJ2-3; D call uncertain. The sample comprised PBMCs or a T cell subset sorted from them (not recorded which). This clonotype was obtained from an adult who had mild COVID-19 (a few samples of this study predate the infection). Cell type and time point are not known. The CDR3 loop is CASSQEVKVTDTQYF. The CDR3 nucleotides read TGTGCCAGCAGCCAAGAGGTTAAAGTGACAGATACGCAGTATTTT.